A single TCR beta chain is shown here with its context. Its antigen is not known. The data were obtained in a study of cytomegalovirus exposure and HLA in healthy donors. Whole-study findings and limits: A later analysis linked a missense DCLRE1C variant to TCR beta V- and J-gene trimming. Presence/absence analyses assumed roughly uniform sequencing depth across donors. Specificity of a few CMV-associated chains for CMV antigens was verified in vitro. Common viral pathogens seemed to be connected with several of the most significant clusters, according to a later analysis.

V was clipped by 3 bases and J by 0 bases; unmatched bases: 4. Germline V gene sequence: CDR1 SGHNT, CDR2 YENEEA. There are 16 residues in the CDR3. Researchers ran the PCR with 60 Vbeta and 13 Jbeta primers. Here immunoSEQ multiplex PCR was the method, and the copy in TCRdb shows in-frame clones only, minus some. The sample contains 120,000 or so clones, roughly three fifths of which appear only once. The gene calls are TRBV11-3 and TRBJ1-4; 7 bases agree with TRBD1. The receptor was isolated from a woman in her thirties or forties in good health and CMV-seropositive. Sequencing was carried out using PBMCs. CDR3 sequence reads: CASSFGQAATNEKLFF. In nucleotides, the CDR3 is TGTGCCAGCAGCTTCGGACAGGCTGCAACTAATGAAAAACTGTTTTTT.